A single sample gave rise to the 26 T cell receptor beta chains below, sequenced in a study of beta chain features in type 1 diabetes (dated by TCRdb to 2017 to 2018). The library was generated by the immunoSEQ multiplex PCR assay. The entire amount of isolated RNA was reverse transcribed using the High Capacity cDNA Reverse Transcription Kit, so the sequenced TCRB transcripts were expressed ones. The immuneACCESS repertoire file appears here via TCRdb, limited to in-frame rearrangements. These files lack a portion of the clones; in checked studies, under half of the deficit traces to unresolved V genes, and the cause of the others is not known. Recorded for this sample are about 210,000 clones; about 11% of them occurred a single time. The ten largest clones take up 1% to 1.5% of the sample. Sequences were obtained from central memory CD4+ T cells from blood. The receptors derive from a man between 18 and 35 years old in good health.

Ten or more counts support this clone. The sample contains more than one DNA sequence encoding this CDR3. V is TRBV18 and J is TRBJ2-7, with a tentative D call TRBD2 (5 bases). Deletions cut 4 bases from V and 1 base from J, with 14 bases between. This CDR3 has 15 residues. Per the germline V gene, CDR1 is KGHSH and CDR2 is LQKENI. Written as DNA, the CDR3 is TGTGCCAGCTCACGTGGAGGTCAGGCTTCCTACGAGCAGTACTTC. Amino acids: CASSRGGQASYEQYF.

The chain couples TRBV25-1 to TRBJ2-5, with TRBD2 identical over 10 bases. This CDR3 contains 15 residues. The ends lost 2 bases at V and 5 bases at J; junction bases unmatched: 5. Germline CDR1 MGHDK, CDR2 SYGVNS. CDR3 loop: CASSEISGRLETQYF. CDR3 nucleotides: TGTGCCAGCAGTGAAATTAGCGGGAGGTTGGAGACCCAGTACTTC.

Many counts were recorded for this clone. V and J are TRBV30 and TRBJ2-4, with a weak D call TRBD2 (5 bases). Trimming removed 3 bases from V and 2 bases from J, with 14 bases in between. CDR1 is GTSNPN, CDR2 SVGIG, per germline (reference sequence). This CDR3 comprises 15 residues. The CDR3 sequence is CAWRIRTGSKNIQYF. The CDR3 DNA follows: TGTGCCTGGAGAATCCGCACGGGATCCAAAAACATTCAGTACTTC.

This clone has just a few counts. The CDR3 DNA reads TGTGCCAGCAGTTTATCCCGGACTAGCGGTGGGGACGAGCAGTACTTC. Translated: CASSLSRTSGGDEQYF. The J gene is TRBJ2-7, the V gene TRBV28; 10 positions agree with TRBD2. Per the germline V gene, CDR1 is MDHEN and CDR2 is SYDVKM. The CDR3 contains 16 residues. V shed 1 base and J 5 bases; nucleotides not matched to a gene: 8.

This clone was found many times. This chain connects TRBV6-1 to TRBJ1-5; D is ambiguous. The CDR3 is 12 residues long. Germline-derived CDR1 and CDR2 are MNHNS and SASEGT. V was cut by 8 bases and J by 3 bases, with 8 bases left in between. The CDR3 nucleotides are TGTGCCAGCCGGAGACTCAATCAGCCCCAGCATTTT. Amino acids: CASRRLNQPQHF.

The chain couples TRBV29-1 to TRBJ2-1; TRBD2 aligns across 7 bases. The CDR3 covers 13 residues. V shed 8 bases and J 8 bases; nucleotides not matched to a gene: 12. Germline V gene data show CDR1 as SQVTM and CDR2 as ANQGSEA. CDR3 in amino acids: CSMGRGPSYEQFF. The CDR3 coding sequence is TGCAGCATGGGGAGGGGACCTTCCTATGAGCAGTTCTTC.

By frequency in the sample, this clone is medium-sized. The rearrangement links TRBV5-1 to TRBJ1-1; 7 nucleotides line up with TRBD1. The CDR3 consists of 14 residues. The germline gives CDR1 SGHRS, CDR2 YFSETQ. V shed 3 bases, J shed 1 base, and the junction held 3 bases outside the gene matches. This chain's CDR3 is CASSSGQPNTEAFF. CDR3 sequence (DNA): TGCGCCAGCAGCTCGGGACAGCCGAACACTGAAGCTTTCTTT.

This clone turned up a few times. This sequence joins TRBV18 and TRBJ2-1; D is ambiguous. There are 13 residues in the CDR3. Germline values: CDR1 KGHSH, CDR2 LQKENI. The ends were cut back, 2 bases at V and 6 bases at J, with 8 bases in the middle. CDR3 loop: CASSPGLSNEQFF. CDR3 DNA sequence: TGTGCCAGCTCACCAGGTCTTAGCAATGAGCAGTTCTTC.

The genes are TRBV2 and TRBJ1-4; D is unresolved. Trimming stripped 8 bases from V and 0 bases from J, with 10 bases between. There are 14 residues in the CDR3. From germline, CDR1 is SNHLY and CDR2 FYNNEI. CDR3 DNA: TGTGCCAGCTCGTCGAGCCCAACTAATGAAAAACTGTTTTTT. Translation: CASSSSPTNEKLFF.

The CDR3 protein is CAITQGQGATYEQYF. In DNA, the CDR3 is TGTGCCATCACCCAGGGACAGGGGGCGACGTACGAGCAGTACTTC. V usage is TRBV10-3 and J usage is TRBJ2-7; 12 bases align to TRBD1. Germline trimming cut 7 bases from V and 4 bases from J; bases unmatched to any gene: 8. Per the germline V gene, CDR1 is ENHRY and CDR2 is SYGVKD. This CDR3 contains 15 residues.

This clone came up a few times. The same CDR3 also results from other DNA sequences found in this sample. The chain joins TRBV9 to TRBJ2-1; 8 nucleotides match TRBD2. The germline V gene has CDR1 SGDLS and CDR2 YYNGEE. With V trimmed by 2 bases and J by 2 bases, 3 bases remained unmatched. The CDR3 runs to 15 residues. CDR3 nucleotide sequence: TGTGCCAGCAGCGTTACTAGCGGTACCTACAATGAGCAGTTCTTC. Its translation is CASSVTSGTYNEQFF.

This clone was seen many times. The V gene is TRBV4-3, the J gene TRBJ2-1; 7 nucleotides align to TRBD2. V dropped 0 bases and J dropped 0; count of bases not matched to a gene: 5. Germline CDR1 is LGHNA and CDR2 is YSLEER. CDR3 length equals 17 residues. The CDR3 loop reads CASSQDRDYLSYNEQFF. Written as DNA, the CDR3 is TGCGCCAGCAGCCAAGATCGGGACTACCTCTCCTACAATGAGCAGTTCTTC.

The chain combines TRBV27 with TRBJ1-5; tentatively, D is TRBD1 (5 bases). The CDR3 totals 15 residues. The germline CDR1 and CDR2 sequences are MNHEY and SMNVEV (reference sequence). Trimming shortened V by 5 bases and J by 7 bases, and 18 bases separated the two germline ends. The CDR3 DNA reads as TGTGCCAGCAGTCCAGTTCCCGGGGGGGTACAGCCCCAGCATTTT. Its translation: CASSPVPGGVQPQHF.

This chain connects TRBV6-7 to TRBJ1-1; no firm D call. TRBV6-7 is treated as an ORF (open reading frame) with a function not yet certain. Trimming left V 10 bases short and J 6 bases short, with 12 bases between. This CDR3 has 11 amino acids. The CDR3 region is CATHPNAEAFF. As DNA, the CDR3 is TGTGCCACTCACCCAAATGCTGAAGCTTTCTTT.

This clone has only a few counts. The chain combines TRBV7-9 with TRBJ2-7; 7 bases align to TRBD1. This CDR3 has 14 amino acids. In germline, CDR1 is SEHNR, CDR2 FQNEAQ (reference sequence). The V segment lost 3 bases and the J segment 4 bases; nucleotides outside the gene matches: 6. CDR3 region: CASSFRQGWYEQYF. The CDR3 region has the DNA TGTGCCAGCAGCTTTAGACAGGGTTGGTACGAGCAGTACTTC.

The chain uses TRBV30 and TRBJ2-1, with TRBD1 identical over 10 bases. The CDR3 totals 14 residues. J lost 7 bases, V lost 2 bases, and 5 bases had no gene match. The germline CDR1 and CDR2 sequences are GTSNPN and SVGIG (reference sequence). CDR3 amino acids: CAWSLGQGENEQFF. The CDR3 nucleotides are TGTGCCTGGAGTCTCGGACAGGGGGAAAATGAGCAGTTCTTC.

This clone was detected a few times. The rearrangement uses TRBV28 and TRBJ2-5; 10 bases line up with TRBD1. The V gene's germline CDR1 is MDHEN and CDR2 SYDVKM. The CDR3 covers 14 residues. V shed 6 bases, J shed 4 bases, and the junction held 5 bases outside the gene matches. DNA of the CDR3: TGTGCCAGCAGACTCGACAGGGGGCGAGAGACCCAGTACTTC. Translation: CASRLDRGRETQYF.

This clone was counted only a few times. The rearrangement joins TRBV6-1 to TRBJ1-2; no definite D call. The CDR3 is 12 amino acids. Trimming took off 5 bases at V and 9 bases at J, with 13 bases between the two ends. CDR1 and CDR2 (germline): MNHNS, SASEGT. The CDR3 is CASSFDSTRYTF. CDR3 bases: TGTGCCAGCAGTTTCGACTCAACGCGCTACACCTTC.

There are a few counts of this clone. The genes are TRBV14 and TRBJ1-1, with 9 bases aligning to TRBD1. CDR3 length equals 14 residues. Unmatched junction bases numbered 2, after V lost 2 bases and J lost 4 bases. Germline V gene sequence: CDR1 SGHDN, CDR2 FVKESK. The CDR3 DNA follows: TGTGCCAGCAGCCAAATACAGGGGGCCACTGAAGCTTTCTTT. Amino acid sequence: CASSQIQGATEAFF.

This sequence joins TRBV14 and TRBJ2-3, with 7 bases identical to TRBD2. Germline CDR1 reads SGHDN; CDR2 reads FVKESK. J gave up 3 bases and V 2 bases, and 5 bases lay outside the gene matches. The CDR3 loop spans 15 amino acids. CDR3 loop: CASSQFLAVTDTQYF. The CDR3 DNA follows: TGTGCCAGCAGCCAATTTCTAGCGGTTACAGATACGCAGTATTTT.

This clone was detected ten times or more. The CDR3 protein is CAWRASGYNEQFF. In nucleotides, the CDR3 is TGTGCCTGGAGGGCTAGCGGGTACAATGAGCAGTTCTTC. The J gene is TRBJ2-1, the V gene TRBV30, with 8 bases identical to TRBD2. The CDR3 has 13 residues. V was pared by 3 bases and J by 4 bases, with 2 bases of the junction left unmatched. In germline, CDR1 is GTSNPN, CDR2 SVGIG (reference sequence).

This clone showed up just a few times. This chain connects TRBV28 to TRBJ2-7; D is perhaps TRBD1 (7 bases). The V end was cut by 5 bases, the J end by 5 bases, with 16 bases between. Germline CDR1 is MDHEN and CDR2 is SYDVKM. This CDR3 contains 14 residues. CDR3 sequence: CASSTRTRGDEQYF. In DNA form, the CDR3 reads TGTGCCAGCAGTACCCGGACCAGGGGGGACGAGCAGTACTTC. Full variable domain (missing parts from reference TRBV28 and TRBJ2-7): DVKVTQSSRYLVKRTGEKVFLECVQDMDHENMFWYRQDPGLGLRLIYFSYDVKMKEKGDIPEGYSVSREKKERFSLILESASTNQTSMYLCASSTRTRGDEQYFGPGTRLTVT.

V gene TRBV19 combines with J gene TRBJ2-1; 8 nucleotides match TRBD1. Looked up from germline, CDR1 is LNHDA and CDR2 is SQIVND (reference sequence). This CDR3 has 15 amino acids. J gave up 6 bases and V 0 bases, and 4 bases lay outside the gene matches. The CDR3 nucleotides are TGTGCCAGTAGTATAGAGGAGACAGGGGTCAATGAGCAGTTCTTC. Encoded protein: CASSIEETGVNEQFF.

The rearrangement joins TRBV4-2 to TRBJ1-5; D uncertain. V lost 0 bases and J lost 2, with 14 bases in between. Germline CDR1 LGHNA, CDR2 YNFKEQ. CDR3 size: 17 residues. DNA for the CDR3: TGTGCCAGCAGCCAAGACGAGGTGGCCCTGGGCAATCAGCCCCAGCATTTT. Protein: CASSQDEVALGNQPQHF.

This clone appeared a few times. The sample holds other DNA sequences that translate to the same CDR3. V is TRBV4-2 and J is TRBJ2-3, with no clear D. The CDR3 length is 12 residues. Trimming left V 1 base short and J 4 bases short, with 3 bases between. Germline CDR1 and CDR2: LGHNA and YNFKEQ. The CDR3 is CASSQVSDTQYF. The CDR3 nucleotides read TGTGCCAGCAGCCAAGTTTCAGATACGCAGTATTTT.

This clone was recorded a few times. The rearrangement joins TRBV28 to TRBJ2-5, with 7 bases matching TRBD1. Looked up from germline, CDR1 is MDHEN and CDR2 is SYDVKM. The junction had 15 bases not matched to a gene; V was cut back by 8 bases and J by 3 bases. The CDR3 spans 16 residues. CDR3 sequence (DNA): TGTGCCAGCCTGGATCGAGAAAGGGGGCGGGAAGAGACCCAGTACTTC. Encoded protein: CASLDRERGREETQYF.